The 15 T cell receptor beta chains below come from one sample, sequenced in a study of T cell responses to AZD1222 COVID-19 vaccine. Clones were read by immunoSEQ multiplex PCR, and TCRdb kept only the in-frame ones, dropping some. The profile shows some 90,000 clones, more than 70% of them singletons. The material sequenced was peripheral blood, taken on day 0 of AZD1222 vaccination. The receptors stem from an adult in good health.

This chain links TRBV7-9 with TRBJ2-1, with D perhaps TRBD2 (6 bases). V was shortened by 0 bases and J by 8 bases, with 17 bases between the two germline ends. The CDR3 contains 16 residues. Germline assignment: CDR1 SEHNR and CDR2 FQNEAQ (reference sequence). CDR3 amino acids: CASSLAMDTGDHEQFF. CDR3 nucleotide sequence: TGTGCCAGCAGCTTAGCGATGGACACGGGAGACCATGAGCAGTTCTTC.

The chain recombines TRBV6-2 or TRBV6-3 with TRBJ1-6; the D gene is possibly TRBD1 (5 bases). Germline V lookup: CDR1 MNHEY, CDR2 SVGEGT. The length of the CDR3 is 16 residues. V shed 6 bases and J shed 10 bases, with 22 bases lying between them. As DNA, the CDR3 is TGTGCCAGCAGCCCCCAGCCCGCAGGGATCTTCTCACCCCTCCACTTT. Amino acid sequence: CASSPQPAGIFSPLHF.

The gene calls are TRBV24-1 and TRBJ1-5; 9 bases align to TRBD1. This CDR3 comprises 15 residues. Germline assignment: CDR1 KGHDR and CDR2 SFDVKD. Trimming took 9 bases from V and 3 from J; bases not matched to a gene: 8. CDR3: CATGGTGGFNQPQHF. CDR3 DNA: TGTGCCACCGGGGGCACAGGGGGCTTCAATCAGCCCCAGCATTTT.

This clone occurred once. J is TRBJ1-4 and V is TRBV4-1; D gene ambiguous. With 1 base removed from V and 4 bases from J, the gap between germline ends came to 10 bases. The CDR3 length is 15 residues. Germline CDR1 and CDR2: MGHRA and YSYEKL. For the CDR3, the DNA is TGCGCCAGCAGCCAAGTCTGGGGAATTAATGAAAAACTGTTTTTT. Residues: CASSQVWGINEKLFF.

This chain uses TRBV6-6 with TRBJ1-6; the D gene is possibly TRBD1 (5 bases). Trimming took off 7 bases at V and 4 bases at J, with 11 bases between the two ends. CDR1 and CDR2 (germline): MNHNY, SVGAGI (reference sequence). This CDR3 is 14 amino acids long. The CDR3: CASMGGFYNSPLHF. The CDR3 coding sequence is TGTGCCAGCATGGGGGGGTTTTATAATTCACCCCTCCACTTT.

The genes are TRBV28 and TRBJ1-2, with a weak D call TRBD1 (5 bases). The CDR3 has 14 amino acids. Trimming shortened V by 3 bases and J by 2 bases, and 10 bases separated the two germline ends. Germline CDR1 and CDR2: MDHEN and SYDVKM. CDR3 in DNA: TGTGCCAGCAGTTTCGGGTCAGGGAACTATGGCTACACCTTC. This gives the protein CASSFGSGNYGYTF.

This chain joins TRBV6-5 and TRBJ2-7; D assignment may be TRBD1 or TRBD2 (5 bases each). From germline, CDR1 is MNHEY and CDR2 SVGAGI. Deletions cut 0 bases from V and 4 bases from J, with 7 bases between. This CDR3 has 13 residues. CDR3 loop: CASSYSRGYEQYF. The CDR3, as DNA: TGTGCCAGCAGTTACTCGAGGGGATACGAGCAGTACTTC.

The chain carries TRBV4-1 and TRBJ1-5; D might be TRBD1 (5 bases). The germline V and J ends were trimmed by 0 bases and 8 bases, with 14 bases remaining between them. Germline V gene lookup returns CDR1 MGHRA and CDR2 YSYEKL. There are 15 residues in the CDR3. DNA for the CDR3: TGCGCCAGCAGCCAAGAACGGGACGGTTTAAAGCCCCAGCATTTT. Protein sequence: CASSQERDGLKPQHF.

This chain links TRBV28 with TRBJ1-2; perhaps TRBD1 as D (5 bases). Germline loops: CDR1 MDHEN, CDR2 SYDVKM. The length of the CDR3 is 13 residues. The V end was cut by 5 bases, the J end by 4 bases, with 11 bases between. The CDR3 bases are TGTGCCAGCAGTCGGGGGTTTGGCTATGGCTACACCTTC. Residues: CASSRGFGYGYTF.

The chain joins TRBV9 to TRBJ1-6; 7 bases map to TRBD1. The V gene end was trimmed by 0 bases and the J gene end by 5 bases; junction bases not matched to a gene: 2. CDR3 size: 15 residues. From germline, CDR1 is SGDLS and CDR2 YYNGEE. The CDR3 spells CASSVGDRDNSPLHF. CDR3 sequence (DNA): TGTGCCAGCAGCGTAGGAGACAGGGATAATTCACCCCTCCACTTT.

V gene TRBV7-9 combines with J gene TRBJ1-4, with TRBD1 matching over 7 bases. This CDR3 contains 14 residues. CDR1 is SEHNR, CDR2 FQNEAQ, per germline (reference sequence). The V segment lost 3 bases and the J segment 8 bases; nucleotides outside the gene matches: 6. CDR3: CASSFRGGEEKLFF. The CDR3, as DNA: TGTGCCAGCAGCTTCAGGGGGGGAGAAGAAAAACTGTTTTTT.

The chain combines TRBV12-3 or TRBV12-4 with TRBJ2-7, with D maybe TRBD1 (6 bases). V shed 4 bases and J shed 5 bases, with 9 bases lying between them. This CDR3 is 12 amino acids long. Written as DNA, the CDR3 is TGTGCCAGCAGTTATGGGGGCGACGAGCAGTACTTC. Translating gives CASSYGGDEQYF.

The rearrangement uses TRBV6-5 and TRBJ1-1; D perhaps matches TRBD1 (5 bases). This CDR3 has 14 residues. Trimming took 7 bases from V and 2 from J, leaving 14 bases between them. CDR1 and CDR2 (germline): MNHEY, SVGAGI. The CDR3 coding sequence is TGTGCCAGCATCCTATCAACAGGAAACACTGAAGCTTTCTTT. As protein: CASILSTGNTEAFF.

The chain is built from TRBV18 and TRBJ1-2; D is ambiguous. This CDR3 comprises 13 residues. V gave up 4 bases and J gave up 4 bases, with 10 bases separating them. Germline loops: CDR1 KGHSH, CDR2 LQKENI. Here the CDR3 DNA reads TGTGCCAGCTCACTCGAGAGGGCCTATGGCTACACCTTC. It yields the protein CASSLERAYGYTF.

DNA for the CDR3: TGCGCCAGCAGCCAACAGGGCCTAAATTCACCCCTCCACTTT. This translates into CASSQQGLNSPLHF. J is TRBJ1-6 and V is TRBV4-1; a possible D gene is TRBD1 (5 bases). From germline, CDR1 is MGHRA and CDR2 YSYEKL. The CDR3 runs to 14 residues. V was clipped by 2 bases and J by 7 bases, with 9 bases between them.